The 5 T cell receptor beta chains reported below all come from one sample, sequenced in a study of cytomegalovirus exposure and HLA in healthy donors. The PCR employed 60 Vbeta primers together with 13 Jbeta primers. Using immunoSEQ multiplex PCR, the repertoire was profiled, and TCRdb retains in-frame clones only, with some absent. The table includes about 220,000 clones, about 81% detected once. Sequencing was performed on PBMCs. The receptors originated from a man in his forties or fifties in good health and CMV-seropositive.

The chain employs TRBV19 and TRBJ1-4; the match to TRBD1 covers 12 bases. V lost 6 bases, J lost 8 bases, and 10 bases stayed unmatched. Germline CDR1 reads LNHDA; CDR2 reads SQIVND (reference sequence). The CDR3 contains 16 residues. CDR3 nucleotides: TGTGCCAGTAGGGATCGGGACAGGGGGCTAGGAGAAAAACTGTTTTTT. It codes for CASRDRDRGLGEKLFF.

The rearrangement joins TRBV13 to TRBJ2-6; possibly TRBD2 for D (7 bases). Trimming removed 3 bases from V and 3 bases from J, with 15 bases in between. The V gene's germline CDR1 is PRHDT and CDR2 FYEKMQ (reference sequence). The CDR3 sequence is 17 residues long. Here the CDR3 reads CASSLDGGGGGANVLTF. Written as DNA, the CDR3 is TGTGCCAGCAGCTTGGATGGAGGGGGGGGTGGGGCCAACGTCCTGACTTTC.

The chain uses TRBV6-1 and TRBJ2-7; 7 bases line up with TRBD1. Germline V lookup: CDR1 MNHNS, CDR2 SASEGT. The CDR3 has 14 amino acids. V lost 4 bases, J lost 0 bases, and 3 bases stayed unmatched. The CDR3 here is CASSVWDSSYEQYV. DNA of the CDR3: TGTGCCAGCAGTGTATGGGACAGCTCCTACGAGCAGTACGTC.

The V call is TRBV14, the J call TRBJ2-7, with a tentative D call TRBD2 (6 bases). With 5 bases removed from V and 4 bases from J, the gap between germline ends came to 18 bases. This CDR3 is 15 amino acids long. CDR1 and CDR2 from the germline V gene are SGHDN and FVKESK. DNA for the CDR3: TGTGCCAGCAGCAAGGCCCCTAGCGACCGATACGAGCAGTACTTC. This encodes CASSKAPSDRYEQYF.

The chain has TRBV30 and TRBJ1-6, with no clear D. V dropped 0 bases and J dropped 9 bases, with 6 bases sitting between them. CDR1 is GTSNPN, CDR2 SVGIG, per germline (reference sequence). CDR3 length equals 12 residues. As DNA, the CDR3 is TGTGCCTGGAGTGTACTTAGTTCACCCCTCCACTTT. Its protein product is CAWSVLSSPLHF.